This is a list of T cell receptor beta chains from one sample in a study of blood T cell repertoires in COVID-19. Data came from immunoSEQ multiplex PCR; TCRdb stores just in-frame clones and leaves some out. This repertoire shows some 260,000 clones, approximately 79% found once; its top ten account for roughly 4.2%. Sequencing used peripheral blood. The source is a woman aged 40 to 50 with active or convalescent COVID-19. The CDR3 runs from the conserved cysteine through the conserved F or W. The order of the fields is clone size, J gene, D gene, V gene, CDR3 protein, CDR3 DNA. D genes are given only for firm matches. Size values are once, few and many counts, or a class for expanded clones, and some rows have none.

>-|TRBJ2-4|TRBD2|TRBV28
CASSFSAGGVKNIQYF
TGTGCCAGCAGTTTTTCCGCGGGAGGGGTCAAAAACATTCAGTACTTC
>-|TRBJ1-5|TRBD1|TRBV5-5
CASSLVPDRVNQPQHF
TGTGCCAGCAGCTTAGTCCCCGACAGGGTAAATCAGCCCCAGCATTTT
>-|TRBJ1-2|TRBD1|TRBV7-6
CASSPEGVAGGSGYTF
TGTGCCAGCAGCCCCGAAGGTGTGGCAGGGGGCAGTGGCTACACCTTC
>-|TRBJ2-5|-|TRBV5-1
CASTAQAGQETQYF
TGCGCCAGCACTGCGCAGGCAGGCCAAGAGACCCAGTACTTC
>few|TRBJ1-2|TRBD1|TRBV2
CASSEALRRQGRGYTF
TGTGCCAGCAGTGAAGCGCTTCGGCGACAGGGCAGGGGCTACACCTTC
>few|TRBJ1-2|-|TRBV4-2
CASSQDVREAYGYTF
TGTGCCAGCAGCCAAGATGTCAGGGAGGCATATGGCTACACCTTC
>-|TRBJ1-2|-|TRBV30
CAWSRTPDENGYTF
TGTGCCTGGAGCAGGACACCCGACGAAAATGGCTACACCTTC
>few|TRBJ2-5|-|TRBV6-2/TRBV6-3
CASSTGRAETQYF
TGTGCCAGCAGTACAGGGAGGGCGGAGACCCAGTACTTC
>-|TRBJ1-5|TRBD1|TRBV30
CAWSRQGDQPQHF
TGTGCCTGGAGTCGACAGGGAGATCAGCCCCAGCATTTT
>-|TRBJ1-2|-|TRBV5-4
CASSLAGNRGYTF
TGTGCCAGCAGCTTGGCCGGGAATCGGGGCTACACCTTC
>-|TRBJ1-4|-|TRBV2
CASSERNTRELGEKLFF
TGTGCCAGCAGTGAGAGAAATACGAGGGAATTAGGCGAAAAACTGTTTTTT
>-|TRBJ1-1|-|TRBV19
CASSIVQGVTEAFF
TGTGCCAGTAGTATAGTACAGGGAGTCACTGAAGCTTTCTTT
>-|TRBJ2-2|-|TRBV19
CASTGGPFTGELFF
TGTGCCAGTACCGGGGGACCGTTCACCGGGGAGCTGTTTTTT
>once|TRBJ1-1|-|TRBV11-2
CASSLTGRPNTEAFF
TGTGCCAGCAGCTTAACAGGCAGGCCGAACACTGAAGCTTTCTTT
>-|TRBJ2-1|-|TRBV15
CATSRDRSPGNEQFF
TGTGCCACCAGCAGAGATAGGTCCCCGGGCAATGAGCAGTTCTTC
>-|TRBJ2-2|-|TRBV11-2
CASTLAGWGGLFF
TGTGCCAGCACCCTTGCGGGTTGGGGTGGGCTGTTTTTT
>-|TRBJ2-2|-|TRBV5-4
CASSIDSPNTGELFF
TGTGCCAGCAGTATCGACAGCCCGAACACCGGGGAGCTGTTTTTT
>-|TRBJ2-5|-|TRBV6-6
CATSQGLETQYF
TGTGCCACTTCCCAGGGACTAGAGACCCAGTACTTC
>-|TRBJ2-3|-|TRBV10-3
CAIRNREGKADTQYF
TGTGCCATCAGAAACAGGGAAGGGAAGGCAGATACGCAGTATTTT
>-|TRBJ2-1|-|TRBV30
CAWSVRRQGNEQFF
TGTGCCTGGAGTGTACGGCGGCAGGGCAATGAGCAGTTCTTC
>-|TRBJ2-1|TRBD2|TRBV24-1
CATSDPTSGPYNEQFF
TGTGCCACCAGTGACCCCACTAGCGGCCCCTACAATGAGCAGTTCTTC
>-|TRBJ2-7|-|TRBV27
CASSAPSGEQYF
TGTGCCAGCAGCGCACCCTCCGGGGAGCAGTACTTC
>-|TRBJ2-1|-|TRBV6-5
CASSLRGYNEQFF
TGTGCCAGCAGCCTGCGGGGCTACAATGAGCAGTTCTTC
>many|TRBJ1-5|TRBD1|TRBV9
CASSGTGGEKPQHF
TGTGCCAGCAGCGGGACAGGGGGAGAGAAGCCCCAGCATTTT
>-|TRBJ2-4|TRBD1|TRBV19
CASRERQGFGTKNIQYF
TGTGCCAGTAGGGAACGACAGGGGTTTGGAACCAAAAACATTCAGTACTTC
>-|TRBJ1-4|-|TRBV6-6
CASSQRTANEKLFF
TGTGCCAGCAGTCAAAGGACAGCTAATGAAAAACTGTTTTTT
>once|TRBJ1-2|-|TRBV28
CASSFTSYGYTF
TGTGCCAGCAGTTTCACTTCCTATGGCTACACCTTC
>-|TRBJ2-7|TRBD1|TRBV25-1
CASSGTGQTYEQYF
TGTGCCAGCAGTGGGACAGGGCAGACCTACGAGCAGTACTTC
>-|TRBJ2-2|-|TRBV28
CASRVTQANTGELFF
TGTGCCAGCAGGGTGACGCAGGCGAACACCGGGGAGCTGTTTTTT
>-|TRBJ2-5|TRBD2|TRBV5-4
CASSDGTTQETQYF
TGTGCCAGCAGCGACGGGACTACTCAAGAGACCCAGTACTTC
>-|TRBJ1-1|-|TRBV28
CASKPWNTEAFF
TGTGCCAGCAAGCCGTGGAACACTGAAGCTTTCTTT
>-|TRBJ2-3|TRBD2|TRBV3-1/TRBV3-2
CASSQVSGGAVDTQYF
TGTGCCAGCAGCCAAGTTAGCGGGGGGGCCGTCGATACGCAGTATTTT
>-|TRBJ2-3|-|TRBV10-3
CAIMRTDTQYF
TGTGCCATCATGAGGACAGATACGCAGTATTTT